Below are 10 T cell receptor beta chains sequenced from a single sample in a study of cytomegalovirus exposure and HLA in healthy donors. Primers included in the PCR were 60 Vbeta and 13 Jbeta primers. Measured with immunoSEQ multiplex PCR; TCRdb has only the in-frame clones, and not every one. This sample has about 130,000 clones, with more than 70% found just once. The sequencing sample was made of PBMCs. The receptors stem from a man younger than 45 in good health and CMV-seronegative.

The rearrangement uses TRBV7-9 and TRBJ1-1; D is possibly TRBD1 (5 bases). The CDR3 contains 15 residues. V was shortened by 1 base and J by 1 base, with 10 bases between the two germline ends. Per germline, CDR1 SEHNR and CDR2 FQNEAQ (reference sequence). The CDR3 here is CASSLGGLGNTEAFF. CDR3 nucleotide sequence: TGTGCCAGCAGCTTAGGGGGCCTGGGGAACACTGAAGCTTTCTTT.

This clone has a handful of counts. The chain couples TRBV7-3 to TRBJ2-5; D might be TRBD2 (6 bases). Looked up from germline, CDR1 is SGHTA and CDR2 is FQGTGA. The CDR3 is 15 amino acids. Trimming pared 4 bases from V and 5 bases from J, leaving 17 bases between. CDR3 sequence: CASSSLGTGRETQYF. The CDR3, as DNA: TGTGCCAGCAGCTCTCTAGGGACGGGGAGGGAGACCCAGTACTTC.

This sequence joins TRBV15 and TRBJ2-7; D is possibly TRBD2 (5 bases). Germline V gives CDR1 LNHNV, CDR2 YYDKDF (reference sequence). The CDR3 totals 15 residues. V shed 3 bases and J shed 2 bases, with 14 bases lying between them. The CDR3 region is CATSRSTGTTYEQYF. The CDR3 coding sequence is TGTGCCACCAGCAGGTCTACGGGAACTACCTACGAGCAGTACTTC.

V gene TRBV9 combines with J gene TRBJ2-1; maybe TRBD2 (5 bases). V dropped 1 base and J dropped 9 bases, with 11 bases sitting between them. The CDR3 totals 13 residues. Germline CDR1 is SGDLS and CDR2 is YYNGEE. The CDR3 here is CASSVYEGSEQFF. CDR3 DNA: TGTGCCAGCAGCGTATATGAGGGCAGTGAGCAGTTCTTC. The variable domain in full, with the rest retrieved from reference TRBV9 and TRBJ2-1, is DSGVTQTPKHLITATGQRVTLRCSPRSGDLSVYWYQQSLDQGLQFLIQYYNGEERAKGNILERFSAQQFPDLHSELNLSSLELGDSALYFCASSVYEGSEQFFGPGTRLTVL.

For the CDR3, the DNA is TGTGCCAGCAGCCCGACGGCAGGGGGCTTCCGAAATCAGCCCCAGCATTTT. This translates into CASSPTAGGFRNQPQHF. This chain joins TRBV5-5 and TRBJ1-5, with 8 positions matching TRBD1. With V trimmed by 4 bases and J by 4 bases, 13 bases remained unmatched. Looked up from germline, CDR1 is SGHKS and CDR2 is YYEKEE (reference sequence). The length of the CDR3 is 17 residues.

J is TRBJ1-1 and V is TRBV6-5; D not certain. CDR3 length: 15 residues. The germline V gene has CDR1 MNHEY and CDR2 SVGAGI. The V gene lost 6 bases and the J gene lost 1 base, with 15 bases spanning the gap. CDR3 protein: CASRGLGEGNTEAFF. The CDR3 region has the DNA TGTGCCAGCAGGGGTCTGGGAGAGGGGAACACTGAAGCTTTCTTT.

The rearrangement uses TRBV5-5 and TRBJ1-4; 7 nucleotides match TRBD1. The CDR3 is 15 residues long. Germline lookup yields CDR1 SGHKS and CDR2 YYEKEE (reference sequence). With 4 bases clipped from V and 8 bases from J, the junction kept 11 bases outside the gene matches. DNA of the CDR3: TGTGCCAGCAGCCCAACCGGGACAGTTGGGGAAAAACTGTTTTTT. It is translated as CASSPTGTVGEKLFF. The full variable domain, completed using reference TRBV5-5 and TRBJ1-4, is DAGVTQSPTHLIKTRGQQVTLRCSPISGHKSVSWYQQVLGQGPQFIFQYYEKEERGRGNFPDRFSARQFPNYSSELNVNALLLGDSALYLCASSPTGTVGEKLFFGSGTQLSVL.

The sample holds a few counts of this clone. The CDR3 here is CASSPRRGPEPTDTQYF. The CDR3 DNA follows: TGTGCCAGCAGCCCCAGACGGGGTCCGGAACCCACAGATACGCAGTATTTT. V usage is TRBV7-9 and J usage is TRBJ2-3, with D perhaps TRBD2 (5 bases). The CDR3 contains 17 residues. Germline V gene sequence: CDR1 SEHNR, CDR2 FQNEAQ (reference sequence). V lost 5 bases and J lost 2, with 20 bases in between. The variable domain in full, completed from reference TRBV7-9 and TRBJ2-3, reads DTGVSQNPRHKITKRGQNVTFRCDPISEHNRLYWYRQTLGQGPEFLTYFQNEAQLEKSRLLSDRFSAERPKGSFSTLEIQRTEQGDSAMYLCASSPRRGPEPTDTQYFGPGTRLTVL.

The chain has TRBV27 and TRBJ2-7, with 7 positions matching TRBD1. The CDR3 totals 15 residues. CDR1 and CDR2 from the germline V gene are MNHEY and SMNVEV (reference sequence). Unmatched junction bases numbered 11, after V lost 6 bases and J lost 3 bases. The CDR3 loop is CASRHLRDRHYEQYF. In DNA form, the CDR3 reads TGTGCCAGCAGACACCTACGGGACAGACACTACGAGCAGTACTTC.

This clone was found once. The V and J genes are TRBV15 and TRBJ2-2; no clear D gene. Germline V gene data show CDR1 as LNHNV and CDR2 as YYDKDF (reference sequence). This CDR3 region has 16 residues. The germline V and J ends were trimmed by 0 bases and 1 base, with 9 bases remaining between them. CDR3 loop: CATSRETSGNTGELFF. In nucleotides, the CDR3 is TGTGCCACCAGCAGAGAAACGTCAGGGAACACCGGGGAGCTGTTTTTT.